This T cell receptor beta chain emerged from a study of blood T cell repertoires in COVID-19. Study at large: The United States, Italy and Spain were the sources of the acute and convalescent COVID-19 samples. From T cells, B-cell-depleted T cells, or PBMCs came the material, which was cDNA or gDNA.

The V end was cut by 1 base, the J end by 8 bases, with 11 bases between. The CDR3 runs to 14 residues. Germline CDR1 and CDR2: LNHDA and SQIVND (reference sequence). This table comes from immunoSEQ multiplex PCR, and its TCRdb copy is limited to in-frame clones, with some not included. The table includes 300,000 or so clones, approximately 82% detected once. The gene calls are TRBV19 and TRBJ2-2; D ambiguous. The material sequenced was peripheral blood. The origin of this receptor is a woman in her forties or fifties with acute or convalescent COVID-19. The CDR3: CASSIGLQTGELFF. The CDR3 nucleotides are TGTGCCAGTAGTATAGGGCTCCAGACAGGGGAGCTGTTTTTT.